This T cell receptor beta chain stems from a study of blood T cell repertoires in COVID-19. Study in general: Collection of acute and convalescent COVID-19 samples took place in the United States, Italy and Spain. T cells, B-cell-depleted T cells, or PBMCs provided the cDNA or gDNA that served as material.

The authors' processing: Amplification with reference gene primers provided the estimates of nucleated cell counts. Repertoires were generated with immunoSEQ multiplex PCR, while TCRdb's copy carries only in-frame clones and drops some. V and J calls plus clone size are reproduced from that table; the DNA served to infer D and trimming. Here the sample spans 150,000 to 200,000 clones, 75% to 90% being singletons. Germline V gene sequence: CDR1 MNHEY, CDR2 SVGEGT. J gave up 5 bases and V 2 bases, and 3 bases lay outside the gene matches. This CDR3 comprises 16 residues. This TCR was sampled from a man between 70 and 80 years old with active or convalescent COVID-19. Sequenced input: peripheral blood. The rearrangement uses TRBV6-2 or TRBV6-3 and TRBJ2-1; 13 bases agree with TRBD2. The CDR3 sequence is CASSYTSGGADNEQFF. CDR3 DNA: TGTGCCAGCAGTTACACTAGCGGGGGGGCAGACAATGAGCAGTTCTTC.